The rows below give T cell receptor beta chains drawn from one sample of a study of cytomegalovirus exposure and HLA in healthy donors. Data came from immunoSEQ multiplex PCR; TCRdb stores just in-frame clones and leaves some out. The profile shows around 150,000 clones, 75% to 80% of them singletons. The specimen sequenced was PBMCs. The receptors come from a woman aged 45-59 years in good health and CMV-seronegative. The CDR3 runs from the conserved cysteine through the conserved F or W. Each record gives: V gene, clone size, D gene, J gene, CDR3 protein, CDR3 DNA. A D gene is named only where the DNA matches it firmly. Not every row has a clone size; where given, it reads once, few, many or a size class.

>TRBV30|NA|NA|TRBJ1-1
CAWTGWGDTEAFF
TGTGCCTGGACGGGGTGGGGTGACACTGAAGCTTTCTTT
>TRBV10-3|NA|TRBD1|TRBJ1-5
CAISGQGRDQPQHF
TGTGCCATCAGTGGACAGGGGAGAGATCAGCCCCAGCATTTT
>TRBV7-2|once|NA|TRBJ2-1
CASTLEAAYNEQFF
TGTGCCAGCACCTTAGAAGCTGCCTACAATGAGCAGTTCTTC
>TRBV2|NA|TRBD1|TRBJ2-7
CASSGLTGPVEQYF
TGTGCCAGCAGTGGGCTGACAGGGCCAGTCGAGCAGTACTTC
>TRBV5-4|NA|NA|TRBJ1-4
CASSQGGGNEKLFF
TGTGCCAGCAGTCAAGGGGGGGGGAATGAAAAACTGTTTTTT
>TRBV10-3|NA|NA|TRBJ1-5
CAISESGAGYNQPQHF
TGTGCCATCAGTGAGTCAGGTGCAGGGTACAATCAGCCCCAGCATTTT
>TRBV5-4|NA|NA|TRBJ2-2
CASSLDRWAGELFF
TGTGCCAGCAGCTTGGACAGGTGGGCCGGGGAGCTGTTTTTT
>TRBV5-1|NA|NA|TRBJ1-1
CASSLAEGLNTEAFF
TGCGCCAGCAGCTTGGCCGAGGGACTAAACACTGAAGCTTTCTTT
>TRBV11-3|NA|NA|TRBJ1-1
CASSRLGNTEAFF
TGTGCCAGCAGCCGACTGGGGAACACTGAAGCTTTCTTT
>TRBV6-1|NA|NA|TRBJ1-2
CASSPYSVYGYTF
TGTGCCAGCTCACCGTACTCGGTTTATGGCTACACCTTC
>TRBV6-5|NA|TRBD1|TRBJ1-3
CASSYSGGGSGNTIYF
TGTGCCAGCAGTTACTCAGGGGGCGGATCTGGAAACACCATATATTTT
>TRBV2|NA|TRBD2|TRBJ2-3
CASSGGGAGYSTDTQYF
TGTGCCAGCAGCGGTGGGGGAGCGGGGTATAGCACAGATACGCAGTATTTT
>TRBV2|NA|NA|TRBJ1-2
CASSRGGSRYTF
TGTGCCAGCAGCCGCGGCGGGTCTCGCTACACCTTC
>TRBV5-1|NA|NA|TRBJ2-7
CASSPISLRHEQYF
TGCGCCAGCAGCCCCATCTCTTTGAGGCACGAGCAGTACTTC
>TRBV12-5|NA|NA|TRBJ1-3
CASGLGAVSGNTIYF
TGTGCTAGTGGTTTGGGGGCAGTCTCTGGAAACACCATATATTTT
>TRBV5-4|NA|NA|TRBJ1-1
CASSLVQANTEAFF
TGTGCCAGCAGCTTGGTGCAGGCGAACACTGAAGCTTTCTTT
>TRBV5-4|NA|TRBD2|TRBJ2-7
CASSLDGGGLIYEQYF
TGTGCCAGCAGCTTGGACGGGGGGGGCCTTATCTACGAGCAGTACTTC
>TRBV7-9|NA|TRBD2|TRBJ2-3
CASNVAGPTDTQYF
TGTGCCAGCAACGTAGCGGGCCCCACAGATACGCAGTATTTT
>TRBV19|NA|NA|TRBJ1-2
CASSTGDVGYTF
TGTGCCAGTAGTACAGGGGATGTTGGCTACACCTTC
>TRBV19|NA|TRBD1|TRBJ1-3
CAVTQGTGNTIYF
TGTGCCGTTACACAGGGGACGGGAAACACCATATATTTT
>TRBV25-1|few|NA|TRBJ2-1
CASRGDRPGENNEQFF
TGTGCCAGCAGGGGGGACCGACCAGGGGAAAACAATGAGCAGTTCTTC
>TRBV10-3|once|NA|TRBJ1-1
CAISGGPPAEAFF
TGTGCCATCAGTGGCGGCCCCCCCGCTGAAGCTTTCTTT
>TRBV14|few|NA|TRBJ1-1
CASRRLMNTEAFF
TGTGCCAGCAGGAGGTTGATGAACACTGAAGCTTTCTTT
>TRBV2|NA|TRBD1|TRBJ2-5
CASRTDRGQETQYF
TGTGCCAGCAGGACGGACAGGGGGCAAGAGACCCAGTACTTC
>TRBV6-5|medium-sized|NA|TRBJ1-2
CASGNREYGYTF
TGTGCCAGCGGTAACAGGGAGTATGGCTACACCTTC